The 14 T cell receptor beta chains below all came from one sample that was sequenced in a study of lymphopenia after photon versus proton radiotherapy. Clones were read by immunoSEQ multiplex PCR, and TCRdb kept only the in-frame ones, dropping some. Among some 30,000 clones listed, 90% to 95% were seen once. This specimen consisted of peripheral blood, obtained from a patient treated with photon-based radiotherapy. The receptors originated from a woman aged 45-60 years with cholangiocarcinoma.

V usage is TRBV10-1 and J usage is TRBJ2-1; D not certain. The V and J ends lost 5 bases and 7 bases respectively, with 12 bases between them. The CDR3 has 13 residues. CDR1 is WNHNN and CDR2 is SYGVQD in the germline V gene (reference sequence). This chain's CDR3 is CASSKTFQNEQFF. The CDR3 nucleotides are TGCGCCAGCAGTAAAACCTTCCAGAATGAGCAGTTCTTC.

The chain combines TRBV18 with TRBJ2-3; TRBD1 aligns across 8 bases. Germline values: CDR1 KGHSH, CDR2 LQKENI. CDR3 length equals 17 residues. V lost 3 bases and J lost 0; bases outside the gene matches: 8. The CDR3 DNA sequence: TGTGCCAGCTCACCCCTAGCCGGGACAGGTAGCACAGATACGCAGTATTTT. Amino acid sequence: CASSPLAGTGSTDTQYF.

The chain carries TRBV7-9 and TRBJ2-5, with D perhaps given as TRBD1 or TRBD2 (5 bases each). The CDR3 runs 13 residues. CDR1 and CDR2 from the germline V gene are SEHNR and FQNEAQ (reference sequence). V dropped 0 bases and J dropped 6 bases, with 8 bases sitting between them. The CDR3 protein is CASSLAGEQTQYF. The CDR3 region has the DNA TGTGCCAGCAGCTTAGCGGGGGAACAGACCCAGTACTTC.

As DNA, the CDR3 is TGTGCCAGCAGCTTAGCCGTACAGCGGGGGTTCAATGAGCAGTTCTTC. It translates to CASSLAVQRGFNEQFF. The gene calls are TRBV11-2 and TRBJ2-1; TRBD2 aligns across 8 bases. This CDR3 has 16 residues. Germline V gene sequence: CDR1 SGHAT, CDR2 FQNNGV. The V gene end was trimmed by 1 base and the J gene end by 6 bases; junction bases not matched to a gene: 8.

This chain uses TRBV2 with TRBJ1-6; D is undetermined. The V end lost 3 bases, the J end lost 3 bases, and 9 bases lay between the germline ends. The germline gives CDR1 SNHLY, CDR2 FYNNEI. The CDR3 has 15 amino acids. CDR3 protein: CASSENDIYNSPLHF. DNA of the CDR3: TGTGCCAGCAGTGAGAACGACATCTATAATTCACCCCTCCACTTT.

The chain carries TRBV14 and TRBJ1-6, with D hard to call. Between the trimmed V and J ends, which lost 4 bases and 8 bases, there was a span of 9 bases. CDR1 is SGHDN, CDR2 FVKESK, per germline. The CDR3 spans 13 residues. CDR3 protein: CASSPTVYSPLHF. The CDR3 DNA reads TGTGCCAGCAGCCCGACCGTTTATTCACCCCTCCACTTT.

This chain uses TRBV11-2 with TRBJ1-1; no firm D call. Germline-derived CDR1 and CDR2 are SGHAT and FQNNGV. The CDR3 contains 15 residues. V was pared by 0 bases and J by 4 bases, with 12 bases between. CDR3 sequence: CASSLDPFLSTEAFF. The CDR3 nucleotides are TGTGCCAGCAGCTTAGACCCCTTTCTATCCACTGAAGCTTTCTTT. The variable domain in full, completed from reference TRBV11-2 and TRBJ1-1, reads EAGVAQSPRYKIIEKRQSVAFWCNPISGHATLYWYQQILGQGPKLLIQFQNNGVVDDSQLPKDRFSAERLKGVDSTLKIQPAKLEDSAVYLCASSLDPFLSTEAFFGQGTRLTVV.

The chain joins TRBV4-3 to TRBJ2-3; weak D call: TRBD2 (5 bases). V dropped 4 bases and J dropped 2 bases, with 16 bases sitting between them. Germline CDR1 is LGHNA and CDR2 is YSLEER. This CDR3 comprises 16 residues. The CDR3, as DNA: TGCGCCAGCAGCCGAGGGAATCTAATCGACACAGATACGCAGTATTTT. It codes for CASSRGNLIDTDTQYF.

The sample holds a few counts of this clone. The CDR3 protein is CASSPTGGNYGYTF. CDR3 bases: TGTGCCAGCAGTCCTACAGGGGGCAACTATGGCTACACCTTC. The chain combines TRBV27 with TRBJ1-2; TRBD1 agrees at 9 bases. The junction had 3 bases not matched to a gene; V was cut back by 5 bases and J by 2 bases. CDR1 is MNHEY and CDR2 is SMNVEV in the germline V gene (reference sequence). The CDR3 is made up of 14 amino acids.

The chain links TRBV9 to TRBJ2-2; 7 nucleotides align to TRBD1. Germline values: CDR1 SGDLS, CDR2 YYNGEE. The CDR3 is 15 amino acids. The V and J ends lost 0 bases and 1 base, in that order; junction bases with no gene match: 0. Here the CDR3 DNA reads TGTGCCAGCAGCGTAGGGACAGGGAACACCGGGGAGCTGTTTTTT. It is translated as CASSVGTGNTGELFF.

The chain combines TRBV2 with TRBJ1-6; weak D call: TRBD1 (5 bases). Trimming pared 5 bases from V and 0 bases from J, leaving 17 bases between. The CDR3 has 18 residues. In germline, CDR1 is SNHLY, CDR2 FYNNEI. This CDR3 is CASSTERGESSYNSPLHF. CDR3 nucleotides: TGTGCCAGCAGTACAGAGAGAGGGGAAAGCTCCTATAATTCACCCCTCCACTTT.

The chain has TRBV7-9 and TRBJ2-7; the match to TRBD2 covers 8 bases. Per germline, CDR1 SEHNR and CDR2 FQNEAQ (reference sequence). This CDR3 is built from 14 residues. After removal of 5 bases from V and 4 bases from J, the junction contained 7 bases not matched to a gene. The CDR3 DNA follows: TGTGCCAGCAGCCTCCCCGGGAGGGATTACGAGCAGTACTTC. Residues: CASSLPGRDYEQYF.

This chain connects TRBV5-4 to TRBJ1-2; D unresolved. This CDR3 spans 13 amino acids. Between the trimmed V and J ends, which lost 6 bases and 1 base, there was a span of 10 bases. Germline assignment: CDR1 SGHNT and CDR2 YYREEE (reference sequence). CDR3 nucleotide sequence: TGTGCCAGCACCTCGTCGGTTAACTATGGCTACACCTTC. Translation gives CASTSSVNYGYTF.

The chain joins TRBV4-3 to TRBJ2-3; D may correspond to TRBD1 or TRBD2 (6 bases each). Trimming removed 0 bases at V and 5 bases at J, with 9 bases between. This CDR3 comprises 14 residues. Germline CDR1 and CDR2: LGHNA and YSLEER. Here the CDR3 reads CASSQDGGGDTQYF. The CDR3 DNA follows: TGCGCCAGCAGCCAAGACGGGGGCGGAGATACGCAGTATTTT.